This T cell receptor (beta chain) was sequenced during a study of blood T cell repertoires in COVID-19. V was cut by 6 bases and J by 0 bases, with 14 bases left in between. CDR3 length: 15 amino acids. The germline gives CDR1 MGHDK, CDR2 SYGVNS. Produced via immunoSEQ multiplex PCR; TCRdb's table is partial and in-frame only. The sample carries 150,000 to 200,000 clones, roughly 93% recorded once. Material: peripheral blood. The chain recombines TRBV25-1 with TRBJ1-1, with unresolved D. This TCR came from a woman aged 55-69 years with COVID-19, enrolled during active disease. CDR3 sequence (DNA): TGTGCCAGCAGCGCTACGCCGCCCATGAACACTGAAGCTTTCTTT. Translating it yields CASSATPPMNTEAFF.